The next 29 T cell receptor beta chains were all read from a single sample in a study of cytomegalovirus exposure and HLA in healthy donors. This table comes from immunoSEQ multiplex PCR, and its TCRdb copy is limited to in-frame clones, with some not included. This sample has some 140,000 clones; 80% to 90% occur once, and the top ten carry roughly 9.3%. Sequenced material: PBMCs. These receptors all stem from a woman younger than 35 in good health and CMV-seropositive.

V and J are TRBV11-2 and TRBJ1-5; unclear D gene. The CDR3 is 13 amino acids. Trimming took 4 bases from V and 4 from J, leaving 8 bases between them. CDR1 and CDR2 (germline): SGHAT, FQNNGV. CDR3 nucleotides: TGTGCCAGCAGCTCCTTACTTAATCAGCCCCAGCATTTT. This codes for CASSSLLNQPQHF.

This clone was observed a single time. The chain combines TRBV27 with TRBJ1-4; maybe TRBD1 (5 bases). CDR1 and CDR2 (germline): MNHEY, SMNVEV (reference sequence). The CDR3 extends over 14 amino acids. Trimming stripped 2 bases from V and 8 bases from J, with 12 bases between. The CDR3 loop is CASSLGGSKEKLFF. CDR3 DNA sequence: TGTGCCAGCAGTTTAGGGGGGTCCAAAGAAAAACTGTTTTTT.

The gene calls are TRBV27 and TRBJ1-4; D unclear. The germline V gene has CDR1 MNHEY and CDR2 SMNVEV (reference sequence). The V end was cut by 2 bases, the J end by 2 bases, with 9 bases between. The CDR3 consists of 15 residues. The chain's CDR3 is CASSLNGLTNEKLFF. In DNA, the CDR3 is TGTGCCAGCAGTTTAAACGGGTTGACTAATGAAAAACTGTTTTTT.

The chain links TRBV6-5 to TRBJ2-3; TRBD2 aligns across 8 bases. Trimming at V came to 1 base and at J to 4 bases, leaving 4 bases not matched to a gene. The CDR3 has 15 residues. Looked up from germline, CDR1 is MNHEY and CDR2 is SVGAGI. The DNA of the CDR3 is TGTGCCAGCAGTTACTGGGCGGGGGGCCCAGATACGCAGTATTTT. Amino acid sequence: CASSYWAGGPDTQYF.

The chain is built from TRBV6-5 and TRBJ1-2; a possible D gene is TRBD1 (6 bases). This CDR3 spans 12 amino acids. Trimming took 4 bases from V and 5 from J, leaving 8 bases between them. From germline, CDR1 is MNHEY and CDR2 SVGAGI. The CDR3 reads CASSSGVYGYTF. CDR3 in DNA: TGTGCCAGCAGTTCAGGGGTTTATGGCTACACCTTC.

Here the CDR3 DNA reads TGTGCCAGCAGCGTAGGGCGACTAGCGGGCACAGATACGCAGTATTTT. Protein: CASSVGRLAGTDTQYF. The chain recombines TRBV9 with TRBJ2-3, with TRBD2 identical over 9 bases. Germline CDR1 and CDR2: SGDLS and YYNGEE. This CDR3 is 16 amino acids long. Trimming removed 0 bases from V and 1 base from J; junction bases left unmatched: 3.

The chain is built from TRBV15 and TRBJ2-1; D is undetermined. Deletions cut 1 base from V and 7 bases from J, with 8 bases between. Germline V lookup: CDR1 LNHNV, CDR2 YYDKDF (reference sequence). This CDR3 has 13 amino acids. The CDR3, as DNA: TGTGCCACCAGCAGAGGTCCTAGGAATGAGCAGTTCTTC. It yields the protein CATSRGPRNEQFF.

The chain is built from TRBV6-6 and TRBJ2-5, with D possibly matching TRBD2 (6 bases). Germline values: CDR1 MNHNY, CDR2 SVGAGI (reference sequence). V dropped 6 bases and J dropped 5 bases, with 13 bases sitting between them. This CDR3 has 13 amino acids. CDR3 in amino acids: CASRVPSGETQYF. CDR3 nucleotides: TGTGCCAGCAGAGTGCCCAGCGGGGAGACCCAGTACTTC.

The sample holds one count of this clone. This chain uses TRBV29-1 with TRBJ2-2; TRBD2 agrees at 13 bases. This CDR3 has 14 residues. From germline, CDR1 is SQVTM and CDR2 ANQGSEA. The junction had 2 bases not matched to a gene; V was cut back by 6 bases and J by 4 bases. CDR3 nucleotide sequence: TGCAGCGTGGGACTAGCGGGACCCACCGGGGAGCTGTTTTTT. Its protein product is CSVGLAGPTGELFF.

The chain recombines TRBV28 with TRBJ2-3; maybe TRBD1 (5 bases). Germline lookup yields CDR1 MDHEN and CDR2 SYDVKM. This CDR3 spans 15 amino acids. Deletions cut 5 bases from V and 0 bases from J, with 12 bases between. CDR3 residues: CASSTPTDSTDTQYF. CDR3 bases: TGTGCCAGCAGTACGCCGACAGACAGCACAGATACGCAGTATTTT.

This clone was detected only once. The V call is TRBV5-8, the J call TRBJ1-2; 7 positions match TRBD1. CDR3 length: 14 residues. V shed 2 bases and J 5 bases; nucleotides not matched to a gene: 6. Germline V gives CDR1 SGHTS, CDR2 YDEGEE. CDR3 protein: CASSFDRAGYGYTF. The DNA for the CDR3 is TGTGCCAGCAGCTTTGACAGGGCCGGGTATGGCTACACCTTC.

The CDR3 sequence: CAWMGGHTQYF. The CDR3 DNA reads TGTGCCTGGATGGGGGGGCATACGCAGTATTTT. V and J are TRBV30 and TRBJ2-3, with a tentative D call TRBD2 (7 bases). CDR1 is GTSNPN and CDR2 is SVGIG in the germline V gene (reference sequence). CDR3 length equals 11 residues. V lost 4 bases, J lost 7 bases, and 9 bases lay in between.

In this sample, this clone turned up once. CDR3 DNA sequence: TGTGCCAGCGGACAGGGCGAGGCAGATACGCAGTATTTT. Translation: CASGQGEADTQYF. The chain is built from TRBV7-6 and TRBJ2-3, with 8 bases fitting TRBD1. The junction had 5 bases not matched to a gene; V was cut back by 8 bases and J by 4 bases. CDR1 SGHVS and CDR2 FNYEAQ come from the germline V gene. The CDR3 totals 13 residues.

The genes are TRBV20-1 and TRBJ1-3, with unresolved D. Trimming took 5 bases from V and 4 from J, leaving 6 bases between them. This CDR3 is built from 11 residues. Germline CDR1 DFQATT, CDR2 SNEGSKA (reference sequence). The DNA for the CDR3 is TGCAGTGCTCAACAGGGAAACACCATATATTTT. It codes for CSAQQGNTIYF.

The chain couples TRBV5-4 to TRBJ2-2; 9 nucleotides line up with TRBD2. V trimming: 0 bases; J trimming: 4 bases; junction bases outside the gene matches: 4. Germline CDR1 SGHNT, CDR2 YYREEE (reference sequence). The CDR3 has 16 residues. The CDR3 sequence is CASSLAAGGATGELFF. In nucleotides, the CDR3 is TGTGCCAGCAGCTTGGCCGCGGGGGGGGCCACCGGGGAGCTGTTTTTT.

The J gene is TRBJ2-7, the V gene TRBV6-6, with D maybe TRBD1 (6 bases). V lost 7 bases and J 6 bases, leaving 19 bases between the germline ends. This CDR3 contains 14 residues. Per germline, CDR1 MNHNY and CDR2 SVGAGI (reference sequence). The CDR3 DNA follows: TGTGCCAGCACCAAGGACAGTACTGAGGGCGAGCAGTACTTC. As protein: CASTKDSTEGEQYF.

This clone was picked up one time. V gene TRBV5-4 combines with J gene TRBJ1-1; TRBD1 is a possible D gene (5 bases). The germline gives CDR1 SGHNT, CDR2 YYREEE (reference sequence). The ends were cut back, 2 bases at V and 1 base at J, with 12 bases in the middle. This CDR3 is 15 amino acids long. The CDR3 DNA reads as TGTGCCAGCAGCTTTAAGGAGGGGTGGAACACTGAAGCTTTCTTT. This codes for CASSFKEGWNTEAFF.

Here the CDR3 reads CATSRGRGQKYGYTF. DNA of the CDR3: TGTGCCACCAGCAGAGGAAGGGGACAAAAATATGGCTACACCTTC. This chain links TRBV15 with TRBJ1-2; the D gene is possibly TRBD1 (6 bases). Trimming pared 1 base from V and 5 bases from J, leaving 14 bases between. This CDR3 spans 15 amino acids. The germline CDR1 and CDR2 sequences are LNHNV and YYDKDF (reference sequence).

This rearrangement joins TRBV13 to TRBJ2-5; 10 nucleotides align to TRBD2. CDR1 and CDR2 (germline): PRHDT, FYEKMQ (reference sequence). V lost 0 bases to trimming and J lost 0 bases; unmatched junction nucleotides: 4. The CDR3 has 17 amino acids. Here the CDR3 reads CASSLGIAGGDQETQYF. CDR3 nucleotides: TGTGCCAGCAGCTTAGGTATAGCGGGGGGCGACCAAGAGACCCAGTACTTC. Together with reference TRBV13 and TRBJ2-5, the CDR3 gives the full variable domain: AAGVIQSPRHLIKEKRETATLKCYPIPRHDTVYWYQQGPGQDPQFLISFYEKMQSDKGSIPDRFSAQQFSDYHSELNMSSLELGDSALYFCASSLGIAGGDQETQYFGPGTRLLVL.

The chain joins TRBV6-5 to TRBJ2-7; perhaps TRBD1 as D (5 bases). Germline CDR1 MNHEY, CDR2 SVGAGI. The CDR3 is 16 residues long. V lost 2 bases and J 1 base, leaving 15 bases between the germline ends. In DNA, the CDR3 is TGTGCCAGCAGTTACGGGGCCTTATCCGGATCCTACGAGCAGTACTTC. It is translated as CASSYGALSGSYEQYF.

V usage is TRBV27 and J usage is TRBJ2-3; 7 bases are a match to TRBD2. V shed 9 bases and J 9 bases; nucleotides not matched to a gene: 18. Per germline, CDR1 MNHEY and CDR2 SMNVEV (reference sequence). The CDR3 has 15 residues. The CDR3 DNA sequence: TGTGCCAGTACTCCCCTAGCGGCCCTCACTGGGACGCAGTATTTT. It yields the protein CASTPLAALTGTQYF.

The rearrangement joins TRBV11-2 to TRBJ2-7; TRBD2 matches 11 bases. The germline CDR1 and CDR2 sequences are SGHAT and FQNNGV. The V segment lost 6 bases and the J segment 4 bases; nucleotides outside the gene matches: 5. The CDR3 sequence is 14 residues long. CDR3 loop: CASRPLAGVYEQYF. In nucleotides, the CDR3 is TGTGCCAGCAGACCACTAGCGGGGGTTTACGAGCAGTACTTC.

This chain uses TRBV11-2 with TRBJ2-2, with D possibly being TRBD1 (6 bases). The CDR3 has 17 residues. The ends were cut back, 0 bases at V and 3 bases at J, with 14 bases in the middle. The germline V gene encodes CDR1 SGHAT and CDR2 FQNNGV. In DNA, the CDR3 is TGTGCCAGCAGCTTAGACCCAACAGGGTTCGACACCGGGGAGCTGTTTTTT. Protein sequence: CASSLDPTGFDTGELFF.

CDR3 region: CASSLATGLTEAFF. The CDR3 nucleotides read TGTGCCAGCAGTTTGGCGACAGGGCTTACTGAAGCTTTCTTT. This chain uses TRBV27 with TRBJ1-1; 7 positions agree with TRBD1. This CDR3 spans 14 amino acids. Germline CDR1 is MNHEY and CDR2 is SMNVEV (reference sequence). V dropped 3 bases and J dropped 5; count of bases not matched to a gene: 6.

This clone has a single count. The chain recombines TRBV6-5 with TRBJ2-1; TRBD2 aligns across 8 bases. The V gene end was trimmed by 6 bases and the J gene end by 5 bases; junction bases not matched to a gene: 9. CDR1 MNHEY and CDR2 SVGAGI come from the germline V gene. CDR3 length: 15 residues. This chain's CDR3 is CASSFVRGGHNEQFF. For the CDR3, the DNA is TGTGCCAGCAGCTTTGTACGGGGGGGCCACAATGAGCAGTTCTTC.

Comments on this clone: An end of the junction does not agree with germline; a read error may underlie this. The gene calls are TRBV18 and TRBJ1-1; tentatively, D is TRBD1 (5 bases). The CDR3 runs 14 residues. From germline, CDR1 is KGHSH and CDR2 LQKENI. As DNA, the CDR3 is TGTGCCAGTTCACCTTCAGGGCGGGGCACTGAAGCTTTCTTT. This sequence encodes CASSPSGRGTEAFF.

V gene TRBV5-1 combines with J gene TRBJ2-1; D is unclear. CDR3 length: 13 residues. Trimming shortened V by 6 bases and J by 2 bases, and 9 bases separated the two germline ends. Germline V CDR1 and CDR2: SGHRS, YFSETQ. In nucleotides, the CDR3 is TGCGCCAGCAAGCCACAGCCCTACAATGAGCAGTTCTTC. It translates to CASKPQPYNEQFF.

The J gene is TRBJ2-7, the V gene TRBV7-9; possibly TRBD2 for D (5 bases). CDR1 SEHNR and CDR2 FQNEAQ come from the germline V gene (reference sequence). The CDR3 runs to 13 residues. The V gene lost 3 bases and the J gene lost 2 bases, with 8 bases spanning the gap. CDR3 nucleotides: TGTGCCAGCAGCTTTGGGGAGACCTACGAGCAGTACTTC. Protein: CASSFGETYEQYF.

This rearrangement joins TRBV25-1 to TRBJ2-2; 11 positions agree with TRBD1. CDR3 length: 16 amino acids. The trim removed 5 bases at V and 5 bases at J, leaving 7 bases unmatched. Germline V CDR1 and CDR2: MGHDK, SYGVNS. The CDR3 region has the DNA TGTGCCAGCAGTCTTCGGGACAGGGGGTTTACCGGGGAGCTGTTTTTT. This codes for CASSLRDRGFTGELFF.